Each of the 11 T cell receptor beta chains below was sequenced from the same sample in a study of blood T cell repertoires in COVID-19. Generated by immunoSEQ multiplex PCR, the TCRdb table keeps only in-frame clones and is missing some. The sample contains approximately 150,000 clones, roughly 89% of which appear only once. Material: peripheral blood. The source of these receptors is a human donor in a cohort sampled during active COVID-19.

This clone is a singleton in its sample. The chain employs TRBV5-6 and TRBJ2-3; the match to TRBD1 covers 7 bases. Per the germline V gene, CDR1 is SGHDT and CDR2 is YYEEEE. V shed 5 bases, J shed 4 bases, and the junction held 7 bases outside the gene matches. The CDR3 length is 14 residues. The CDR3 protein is CASRGTDDSDTQYF. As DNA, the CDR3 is TGTGCCAGCAGGGGGACAGACGATTCAGATACGCAGTATTTT.

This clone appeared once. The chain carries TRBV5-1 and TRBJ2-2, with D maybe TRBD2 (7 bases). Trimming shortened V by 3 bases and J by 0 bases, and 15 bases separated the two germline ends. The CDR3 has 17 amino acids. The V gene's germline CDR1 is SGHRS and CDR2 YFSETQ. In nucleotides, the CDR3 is TGCGCCAGCAGCTCCCCTAAGGGGGGGGCGAACACCGGGGAGCTGTTTTTT. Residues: CASSSPKGGANTGELFF.

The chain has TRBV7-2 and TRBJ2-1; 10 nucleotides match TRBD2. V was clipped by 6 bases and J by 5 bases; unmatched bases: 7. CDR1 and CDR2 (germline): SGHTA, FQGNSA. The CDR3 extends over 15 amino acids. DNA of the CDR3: TGTGCCAGCAGACAACTAGCGGGGCCGAACAATGAGCAGTTCTTC. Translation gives CASRQLAGPNNEQFF.

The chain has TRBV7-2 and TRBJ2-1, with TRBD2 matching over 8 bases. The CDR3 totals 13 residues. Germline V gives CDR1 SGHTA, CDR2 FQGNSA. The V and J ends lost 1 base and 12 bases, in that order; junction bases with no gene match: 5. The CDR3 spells CASSLDGGAGQFF. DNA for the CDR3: TGTGCCAGCAGCTTAGACGGGGGGGCCGGGCAGTTCTTC.

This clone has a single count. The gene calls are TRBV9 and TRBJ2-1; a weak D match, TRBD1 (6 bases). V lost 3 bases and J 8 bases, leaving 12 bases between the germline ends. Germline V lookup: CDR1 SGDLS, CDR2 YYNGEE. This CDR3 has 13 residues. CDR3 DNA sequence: TGTGCCAGCAGCGGCGACAGGTGGGATGAGCAGTTCTTC. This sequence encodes CASSGDRWDEQFF.

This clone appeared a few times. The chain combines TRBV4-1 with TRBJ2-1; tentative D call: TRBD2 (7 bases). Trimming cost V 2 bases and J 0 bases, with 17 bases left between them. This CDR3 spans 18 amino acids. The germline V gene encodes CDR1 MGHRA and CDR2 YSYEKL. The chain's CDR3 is CASSQSAGGTSSYNEQFF. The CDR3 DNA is TGCGCCAGCAGCCAATCGGCCGGGGGGACAAGCTCCTACAATGAGCAGTTCTTC.

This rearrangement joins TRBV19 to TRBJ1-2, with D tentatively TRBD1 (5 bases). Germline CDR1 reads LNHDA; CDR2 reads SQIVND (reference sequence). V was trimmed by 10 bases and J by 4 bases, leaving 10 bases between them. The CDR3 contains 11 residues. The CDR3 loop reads CAITGGYGYTF. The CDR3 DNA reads TGTGCCATAACAGGCGGCTATGGCTACACCTTC.

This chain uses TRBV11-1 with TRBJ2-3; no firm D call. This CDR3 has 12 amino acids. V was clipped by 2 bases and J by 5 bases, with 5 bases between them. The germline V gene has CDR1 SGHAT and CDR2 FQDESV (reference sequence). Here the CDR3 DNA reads TGTGCCAGCAGCTTATCCCTAGATACGCAGTATTTT. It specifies CASSLSLDTQYF.

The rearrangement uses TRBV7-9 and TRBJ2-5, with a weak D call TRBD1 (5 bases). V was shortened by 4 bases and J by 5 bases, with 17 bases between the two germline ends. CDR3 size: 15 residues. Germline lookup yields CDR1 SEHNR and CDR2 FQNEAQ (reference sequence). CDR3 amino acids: CASSSLRLGRETQYF. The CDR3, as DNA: TGTGCCAGCAGCTCCTTGCGGTTGGGGCGGGAGACCCAGTACTTC.

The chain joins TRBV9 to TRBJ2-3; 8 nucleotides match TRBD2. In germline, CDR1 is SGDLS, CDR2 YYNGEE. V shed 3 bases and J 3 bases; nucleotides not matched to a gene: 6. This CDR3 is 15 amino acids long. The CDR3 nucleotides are TGTGCCAGCAGCGCCAGAGCGGGGGTGACAGATACGCAGTATTTT. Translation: CASSARAGVTDTQYF.

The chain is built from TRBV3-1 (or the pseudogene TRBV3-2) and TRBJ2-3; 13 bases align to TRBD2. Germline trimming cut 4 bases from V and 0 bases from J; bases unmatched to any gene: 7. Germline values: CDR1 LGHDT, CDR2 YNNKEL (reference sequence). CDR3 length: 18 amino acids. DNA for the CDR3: TGTGCCAGCAGCCGACGACTAGCGGGGGGCCCAAGCACAGATACGCAGTATTTT. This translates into CASSRRLAGGPSTDTQYF.